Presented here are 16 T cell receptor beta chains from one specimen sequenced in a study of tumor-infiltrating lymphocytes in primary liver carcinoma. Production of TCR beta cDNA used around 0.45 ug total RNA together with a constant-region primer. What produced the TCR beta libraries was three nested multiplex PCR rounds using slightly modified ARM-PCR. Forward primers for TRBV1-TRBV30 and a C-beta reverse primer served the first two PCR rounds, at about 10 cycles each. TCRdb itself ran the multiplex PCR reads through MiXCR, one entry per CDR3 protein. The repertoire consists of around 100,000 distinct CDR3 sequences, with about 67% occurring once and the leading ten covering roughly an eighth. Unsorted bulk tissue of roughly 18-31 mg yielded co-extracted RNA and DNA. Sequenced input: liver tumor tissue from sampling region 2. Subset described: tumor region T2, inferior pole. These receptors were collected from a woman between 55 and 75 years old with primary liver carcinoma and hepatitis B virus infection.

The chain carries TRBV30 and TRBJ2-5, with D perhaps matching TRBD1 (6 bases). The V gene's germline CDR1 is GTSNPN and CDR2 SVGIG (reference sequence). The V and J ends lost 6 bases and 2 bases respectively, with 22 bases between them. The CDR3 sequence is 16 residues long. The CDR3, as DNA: TGTGCCTGCCGTCCCCACCAGGGGTCTATGCAAGAGACCCAGTACTTC. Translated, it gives CACRPHQGSMQETQYF.

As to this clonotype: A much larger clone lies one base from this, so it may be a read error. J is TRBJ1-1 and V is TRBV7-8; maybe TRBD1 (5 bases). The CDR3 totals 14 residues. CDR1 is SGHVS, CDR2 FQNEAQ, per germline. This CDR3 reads CASLPGGGNTETFF. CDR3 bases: TGTGCCAGCCTGCCTGGGGGAGGGAACACTGAAACTTTCTTT.

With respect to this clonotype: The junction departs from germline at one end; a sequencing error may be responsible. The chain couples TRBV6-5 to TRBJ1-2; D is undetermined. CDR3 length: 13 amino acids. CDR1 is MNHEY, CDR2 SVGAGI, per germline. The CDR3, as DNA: TGTGCCAGCAGACCGGAGAGGAGGCTTGGCTGCACCTTC. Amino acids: CASRPERRLGCTF.

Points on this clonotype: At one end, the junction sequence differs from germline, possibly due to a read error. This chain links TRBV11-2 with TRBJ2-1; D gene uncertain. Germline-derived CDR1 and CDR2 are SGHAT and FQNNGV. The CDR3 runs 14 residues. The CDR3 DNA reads TGTGCCAGCAGTCCGGATTCGAGGTATATAGAGCAGTTATTC. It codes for CASSPDSRYIEQLF.

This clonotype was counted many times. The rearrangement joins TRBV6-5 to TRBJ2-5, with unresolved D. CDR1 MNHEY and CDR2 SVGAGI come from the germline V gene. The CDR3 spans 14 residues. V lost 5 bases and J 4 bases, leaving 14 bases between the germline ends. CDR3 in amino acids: CASSPGSVGETQYF. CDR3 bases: TGTGCCAGCAGTCCCGGAAGTGTAGGAGAGACCCAGTACTTC.

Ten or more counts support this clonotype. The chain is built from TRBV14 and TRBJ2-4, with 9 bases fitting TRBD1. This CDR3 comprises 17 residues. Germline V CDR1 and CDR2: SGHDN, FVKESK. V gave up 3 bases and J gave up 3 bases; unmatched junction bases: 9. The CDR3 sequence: CASSQETGTGRKNIQYF. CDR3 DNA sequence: TGTGCCAGCAGCCAGGAGACGGGGACAGGGCGCAAAAACATTCAGTACTTC.

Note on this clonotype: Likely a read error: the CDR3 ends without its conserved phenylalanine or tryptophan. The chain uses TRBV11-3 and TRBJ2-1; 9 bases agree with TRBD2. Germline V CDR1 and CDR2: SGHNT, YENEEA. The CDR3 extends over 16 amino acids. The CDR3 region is CTSSATSGGQYNEQFL. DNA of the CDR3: TGTACCAGCAGCGCGACTAGCGGAGGCCAATATAATGAGCAGTTCTTA.

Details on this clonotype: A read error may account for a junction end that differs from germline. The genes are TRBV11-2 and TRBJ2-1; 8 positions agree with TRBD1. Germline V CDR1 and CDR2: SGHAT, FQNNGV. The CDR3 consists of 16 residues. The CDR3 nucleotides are TGTACCAGCGGCGACCCGACAGGGGTTTTCGACAATGAGCAATTCTTC. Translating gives CTSGDPTGVFDNEQFF.

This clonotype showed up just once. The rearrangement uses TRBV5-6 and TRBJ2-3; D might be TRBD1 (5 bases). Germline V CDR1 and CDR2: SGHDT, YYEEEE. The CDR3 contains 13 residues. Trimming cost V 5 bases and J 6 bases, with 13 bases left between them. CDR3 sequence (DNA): TGTGCCAGCAGATTTGAAGGGGTCGATACGCAGTATTTT. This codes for CASRFEGVDTQYF.

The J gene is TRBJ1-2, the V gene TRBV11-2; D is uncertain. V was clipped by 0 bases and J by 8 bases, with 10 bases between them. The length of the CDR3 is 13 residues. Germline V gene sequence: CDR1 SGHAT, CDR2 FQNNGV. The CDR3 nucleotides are TGTGCCAGCAGCTTAGATCGTACTCGAGGCTACACCTTC. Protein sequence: CASSLDRTRGYTF.

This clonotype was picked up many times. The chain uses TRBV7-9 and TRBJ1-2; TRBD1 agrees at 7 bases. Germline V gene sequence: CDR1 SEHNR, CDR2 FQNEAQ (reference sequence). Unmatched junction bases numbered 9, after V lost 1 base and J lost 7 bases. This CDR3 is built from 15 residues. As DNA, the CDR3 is TGTGCCAGCAGCTTAGGGATGGAGGGGGCGAGTGGCTACACCTTC. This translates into CASSLGMEGASGYTF.

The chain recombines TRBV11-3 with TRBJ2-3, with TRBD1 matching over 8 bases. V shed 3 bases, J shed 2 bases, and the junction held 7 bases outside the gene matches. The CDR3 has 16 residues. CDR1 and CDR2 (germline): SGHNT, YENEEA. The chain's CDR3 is CASSFGDRTLTDTQYF. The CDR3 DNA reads TGTGCCAGCAGCTTCGGGGACAGGACCCTCACAGATACGCAGTATTTT. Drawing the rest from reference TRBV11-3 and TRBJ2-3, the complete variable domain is EAGVVQSPRYKIIEKKQPVAFWCNPISGHNTLYWYLQNLGQGPELLIRYENEEAVDDSQLPKDRFSAERLKGVDSTLKIQPAELGDSAVYLCASSFGDRTLTDTQYFGPGTRLTVL.

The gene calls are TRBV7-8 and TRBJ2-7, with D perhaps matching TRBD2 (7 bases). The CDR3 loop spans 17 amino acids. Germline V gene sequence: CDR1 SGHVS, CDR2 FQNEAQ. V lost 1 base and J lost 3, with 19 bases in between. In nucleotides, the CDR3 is TGTGCCAGCAGCTTAGGAGTTGCGGCAGGGGACTACTACGAGCAGTACTTC. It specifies CASSLGVAAGDYYEQYF.

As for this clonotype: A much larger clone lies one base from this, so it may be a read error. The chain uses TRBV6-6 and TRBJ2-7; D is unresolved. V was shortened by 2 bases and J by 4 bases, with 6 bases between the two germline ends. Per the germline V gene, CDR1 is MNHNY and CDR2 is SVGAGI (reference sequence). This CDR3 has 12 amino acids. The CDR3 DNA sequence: TGTGCCAGCAGTTACACGTGGTACGAGCAGTACTTC. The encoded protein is CASSYTWYEQYF.

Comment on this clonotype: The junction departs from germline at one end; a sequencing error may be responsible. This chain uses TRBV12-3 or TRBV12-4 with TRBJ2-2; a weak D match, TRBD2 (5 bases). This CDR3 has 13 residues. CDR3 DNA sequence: TGTGCCAGCAGTTTCGGGAACACCGGGGAACTGTTTTTT. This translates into CASSFGNTGELFF.

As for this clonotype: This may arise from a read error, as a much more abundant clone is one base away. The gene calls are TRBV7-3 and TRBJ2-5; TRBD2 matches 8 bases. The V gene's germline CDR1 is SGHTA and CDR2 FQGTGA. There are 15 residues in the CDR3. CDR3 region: CASSSAGGFQEAQYF. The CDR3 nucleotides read TGTGCCAGCAGCTCGGCGGGAGGATTCCAAGAGGCCCAGTACTTC.